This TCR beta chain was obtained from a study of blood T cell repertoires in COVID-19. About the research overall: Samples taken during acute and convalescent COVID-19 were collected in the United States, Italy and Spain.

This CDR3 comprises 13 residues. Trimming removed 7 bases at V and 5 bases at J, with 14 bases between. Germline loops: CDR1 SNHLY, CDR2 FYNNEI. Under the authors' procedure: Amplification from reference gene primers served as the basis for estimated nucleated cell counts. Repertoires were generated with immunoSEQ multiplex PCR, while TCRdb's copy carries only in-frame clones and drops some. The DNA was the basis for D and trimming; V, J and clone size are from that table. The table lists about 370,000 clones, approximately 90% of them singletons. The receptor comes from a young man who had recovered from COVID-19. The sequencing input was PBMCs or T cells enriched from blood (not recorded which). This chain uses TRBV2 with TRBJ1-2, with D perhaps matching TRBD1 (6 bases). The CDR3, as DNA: TGTGCCAGCACCCAGGGGACTATATATGGCTACACCTTC. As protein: CASTQGTIYGYTF. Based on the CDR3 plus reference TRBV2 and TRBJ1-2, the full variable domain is EPEVTQTPSHQVTQMGQEVILRCVPISNHLYFYWYRQILGQKVEFLVSFYNNEISEKSEIFDDQFSVERPDGSNFTLKIRSTKLEDSAMYFCASTQGTIYGYTFGSGTRLTVV.